The 11 T cell receptor beta chains below were found in one sample sequenced in a study of a mutant IDH1 vaccine in newly diagnosed glioma. Specified time point: week 35, safety follow-up. A single vaccine dose contained 300 ug of mutant IDH1 20-mer peptide, and topical imiquimod was used with it. Sequenced by immunoSEQ multiplex PCR; TCRdb stores in-frame clones only, minus some. The sample shows under 40,000 clones, roughly four fifths of them seen only once. Their recognized antigens are unknown. The sample here was PBMCs, taken from a glioma patient whose treatment included an IDH1 peptide vaccine. The source of these receptors is a woman between 18 and 29 years old with glioma.

This sequence joins TRBV9 and TRBJ2-7, with 8 bases fitting TRBD1. Germline V lookup: CDR1 SGDLS, CDR2 YYNGEE. After removal of 4 bases from V and 1 base from J, the junction contained 4 bases not matched to a gene. The length of the CDR3 is 14 residues. The DNA for the CDR3 is TGTGCCAGCAGCTATGGACAGGGATCCTACGAGCAGTACTTC. Encoded protein: CASSYGQGSYEQYF.

This chain connects TRBV15 to TRBJ1-5, with D hard to call. Germline assignment: CDR1 LNHNV and CDR2 YYDKDF (reference sequence). The V end was cut by 5 bases, the J end by 4 bases, with 9 bases between. The CDR3 has 13 amino acids. CDR3 nucleotide sequence: TGTGCCACCAGCTTTCAGGATAATCAGCCCCAGCATTTT. Translating gives CATSFQDNQPQHF. The full variable domain, its missing parts supplied by reference TRBV15 and TRBJ1-5, is DAMVIQNPRYQVTQFGKPVTLSCSQTLNHNVMYWYQQKSSQAPKLLFHYYDKDFNNEADTPDNFQSRRPNTSFCFLDIRSPGLGDTAMYLCATSFQDNQPQHFGDGTRLSIL.

The chain employs TRBV27 and TRBJ2-1; 7 bases fit TRBD1. CDR3 length: 16 residues. Germline CDR1 and CDR2: MNHEY and SMNVEV (reference sequence). Unmatched junction bases numbered 7, after V lost 1 base and J lost 4 bases. The CDR3 protein is CASSLYRDSSYNEQFF. In DNA form, the CDR3 reads TGTGCCAGCAGTTTATACCGGGACAGCAGTTACAATGAGCAGTTCTTC.

This clone came up once. This chain connects TRBV10-2 to TRBJ2-7; either TRBD1 or TRBD2 may supply D (5 bases each). This CDR3 region has 15 residues. In germline, CDR1 is WSHSY, CDR2 SAAADI. V lost 9 bases to trimming and J lost 8 bases, with 26 bases between them. CDR3 in amino acids: CASGSTAAHWGKQYF. CDR3 nucleotide sequence: TGCGCCAGTGGATCAACAGCGGCTCACTGGGGGAAGCAGTACTTC.

The V call is TRBV7-8, the J call TRBJ1-1, with unresolved D. The length of the CDR3 is 12 residues. V was trimmed by 8 bases and J by 14 bases, leaving 21 bases between them. The V gene's germline CDR1 is SGHVS and CDR2 FQNEAQ. CDR3 residues: CASGPGSFRVFF. CDR3 sequence (DNA): TGTGCCAGCGGGCCTGGATCTTTCCGCGTCTTCTTT.

The chain carries TRBV2 and TRBJ1-6; TRBD1 matches 9 bases. Looked up from germline, CDR1 is SNHLY and CDR2 is FYNNEI. CDR3 length: 14 residues. V was clipped by 6 bases and J by 8 bases; unmatched bases: 5. In nucleotides, the CDR3 is TGTGCCAGCAGCTCGGGACAGGGTTATTCACCCCTCCACTTT. This gives the protein CASSSGQGYSPLHF. The whole variable domain, remainder taken from reference TRBV2 and TRBJ1-6, is EPEVTQTPSHQVTQMGQEVILRCVPISNHLYFYWYRQILGQKVEFLVSFYNNEISEKSEIFDDQFSVERPDGSNFTLKIRSTKLEDSAMYFCASSSGQGYSPLHFGNGTRLTVT.

The gene calls are TRBV18 and TRBJ2-3, with TRBD2 identical over 7 bases. Germline values: CDR1 KGHSH, CDR2 LQKENI. CDR3 length: 14 amino acids. Losses at the gene ends were 5 bases for V and 1 base for J; bases not matched to a gene: 3. CDR3 coding DNA: TGTGCCAGCTCATCTACTAGCGGCACAGATACGCAGTATTTT. Translating gives CASSSTSGTDTQYF.

The CDR3 DNA is TGTGCCAGCAGCCGGACAGGGGTTGAGGAGCAGTACTTC. Residues: CASSRTGVEEQYF. This chain uses TRBV7-9 with TRBJ2-7, with 9 positions matching TRBD1. This CDR3 comprises 13 residues. Germline V lookup: CDR1 SEHNR, CDR2 FQNEAQ (reference sequence). Losses at the gene ends were 5 bases for V and 7 bases for J; bases not matched to a gene: 6.

This clone has a single count. The rearrangement uses TRBV5-8 and TRBJ2-7; D is perhaps TRBD2 (5 bases). The CDR3 is made up of 16 amino acids. Germline CDR1 SGHTS, CDR2 YDEGEE. Trimming cost V 0 bases and J 3 bases, with 16 bases left between them. CDR3 sequence reads: CASSLAAEDWGYEQYF. CDR3 in DNA: TGTGCCAGCAGCTTGGCCGCGGAGGATTGGGGCTACGAGCAGTACTTC.

J is TRBJ2-3 and V is TRBV5-8; 10 bases align to TRBD2. Germline trimming cut 4 bases from V and 6 bases from J; bases unmatched to any gene: 8. CDR1 is SGHTS and CDR2 is YDEGEE in the germline V gene. The CDR3 sequence is 15 residues long. The CDR3 DNA reads as TGTGCCAGCAGCCCAAGCGGGAGGGCCTGGGATACGCAGTATTTT. Protein product: CASSPSGRAWDTQYF.

This rearrangement joins TRBV2 to TRBJ1-3; D is possibly TRBD1 (6 bases). Looked up from germline, CDR1 is SNHLY and CDR2 is FYNNEI. The V end was cut by 9 bases, the J end by 2 bases, with 20 bases between. CDR3 length: 16 residues. CDR3: CASLLNREGAGNTIYF. The DNA of the CDR3 is TGTGCCAGTTTACTTAACAGGGAAGGAGCTGGAAACACCATATATTTT.